The sequence of this TCR beta chain was determined in a study (dated by TCRdb to the mid-2010s). Study-level background: Whether tumor-infiltrating Tregs in breast cancer are recruited from blood Tregs or converted in situ from other CD4+ T cell subsets was tested.

The Miltenyi Naive CD4+ T Cell Isolation kit was used to purify naive CD4+ T cells, and Tregs were depleted with CD25 microbeads. Tregs, naive and memory CD4+ T cells from tumor, blood and ipsilateral draining lymph nodes of 5 or 6 breast cancer patients underwent full-length TCR alpha and beta sequencing. Tumor tissue and lymph nodes obtained by ipsilateral axillary dissection were perfused with PBS, cut into small pieces and digested using collagenase I and hyaluronidase. Ficoll density gradient centrifugation was used to isolate mononuclear cells from either lymph nodes or roughly 50 ml of peripheral blood. Sorted cell populations were confirmed by FACS to exceed 90% purity. Full-length TCR variable regions were amplified by 5' RACE PCR using constant-region reverse primers, and then by semi-nested PCR using Nested Universal Primer A. Using the ReliaPrep RNA Cell Miniprep System, total RNA was extracted, and the SMARTer RACE 5'/3' Kit was then used to reverse transcribe the RNA into 5'RACE-ready cDNA. Multiplex adaptors were used to barcode full-length TCR alpha and beta libraries, and the barcoded libraries were sequenced on an Illumina MiSeq. In the source study's methods: For each of nine subset-tissue groups, sequencing data from the five patients were pooled, and the groups were compared by unsupervised clustering of TCR gene usage. The Morisita-Horn index was used to calculate repertoire similarity, with shared sequences weighted according to their contribution to each repertoire. TCRdb cleaned the public reads at Q25 with fastp, built clones with MiXCR and kept in-frame beta chains. Under each unique CDR3 protein, matching rows form one entry showing the most common genes and DNA. The V and J calls, along with clone size, are taken from TCRdb and not from the paper's own processing. The sample has about 10,000 distinct CDR3 sequences on record, around 28% of them singletons. Clones ranked in the top ten supply less than 5% of the sample.

As to this clonotype: The antigen this receptor binds is unknown. The input lacks base qualities; no much larger clone sits a single base away.

Per the germline V gene, SGHRS is the CDR1 and YFSETQ is the CDR2. At the junction V is shortened by 4 bases and J by 0 bases; bases outside the gene matches: 4. The CDR3, cysteine through phenylalanine, is 15 amino acids long. The sequence is cut down to CDR3 DNA, 45 bases in frame from base 1. The paper as a whole reports these results and caveats: The validation in the larger cohort was limited to a single TCR beta V-J rearrangement instead of whole repertoires. In terms of TCR gene usage, tumor memory CD4+ T cells clustered together with blood and lymph node memory CD4+ cells, as well as with lymph node naive CD4+ cells. The TCR alpha and beta sequences of tumor-infiltrating Tregs showed the greatest overlap with tumor naive CD4+ T cells, followed by blood naive CD4+ T cells.

The sequencing input was naive CD4+ T cells sorted from a lymph node. According to the study, the label for this sample's cell subset or site signals: naive CD4+ T cells, CD4+CD45RA+CD25-. This TCR was sampled from a female donor with breast cancer. The receptor chain draws on TRBV5-1 and TRBJ2-1; the junction holds 7 bases that match TRBD1. The CDR3 reads CASSRTGNSYNEQFF. The bases read TGCGCCAGCAGCAGGACAGGAAACTCCTACAATGAGCAGTTCTTC.